A selection of T cell receptor beta chains follows, all from one sample in a study of T-cell memory formation after mild COVID-19. MiXCR, applied by TCRdb to the 5' RACE reads, yields one record per CDR3 protein. The data contain just over 200,000 distinct CDR3 sequences, more than 8% of them singletons. Sequences were obtained from PBMCs or a T cell subset sorted from them (not recorded which). Receptors originate from a man between 18 and 29 years old who had mild COVID-19 (a few samples of this study predate the infection). Cell type and time point are not known. CDR3s include the opening cysteine and the closing phenylalanine or tryptophan. Fields, in order: D gene, V gene, clone size, J gene, CDR3 DNA, CDR3 protein. D genes are given only for firm matches. Part of the rows lack a size; the others show once, few, many or a class for expanded clones.

D: .
V: TRBV6-5
size: .
J: TRBJ1-2
DNA: TGTGCCAGCAGTCCGATGCTTACCGTCTATGGCTACACCTTC
CDR3: CASSPMLTVYGYTF

D: TRBD1
V: TRBV9
size: many
J: TRBJ1-1
DNA: TGTGCCAGCAGCGGACAGGGATCCTTGAACACTGAAGCTTTCTTT
CDR3: CASSGQGSLNTEAFF

D: .
V: TRBV7-3
size: .
J: TRBJ1-1
DNA: TGTGCCAGCAGCTTATCCAGGGGAACTGAAGCTTTCTTT
CDR3: CASSLSRGTEAFF

D: .
V: TRBV24-1
size: few
J: TRBJ2-5
DNA: TGTGCCACCAGCGACGTTGGAGACAGCAAAGAGACCCAGTACTTC
CDR3: CATSDVGDSKETQYF

D: .
V: TRBV5-1
size: many
J: TRBJ2-5
DNA: TGCGCCAGCAACCCTGGGAGGGGGGGGGCCGAGACCCAGTACTTC
CDR3: CASNPGRGGAETQYF

D: TRBD2
V: TRBV9
size: many
J: TRBJ2-3
DNA: TGTGCCAGCAGCGTAGACGGAGCGGGGGGCAGCACAGATACGCAGTATTTT
CDR3: CASSVDGAGGSTDTQYF

D: .
V: TRBV7-9
size: .
J: TRBJ1-1
DNA: TGTGCCAGCAGCTTAGCCTCGGGGACCAACACTGAAGCTTTCTTT
CDR3: CASSLASGTNTEAFF

D: .
V: TRBV4-2
size: many
J: TRBJ2-4
DNA: TGTGCCAGCAGCCAAGATCCCAGGCCGGGGGCGGGAAACATTCAGTACTTC
CDR3: CASSQDPRPGAGNIQYF

D: .
V: TRBV4-3
size: .
J: TRBJ2-1
DNA: TGCGCCAGCAGCCAAGGGCCTGAGCAGTTCTTC
CDR3: CASSQGPEQFF

D: .
V: TRBV20-1
size: few
J: TRBJ2-4
DNA: TGCAGTGCTAGTGCCCCGACAGGAAACATTCAGTACTTC
CDR3: CSASAPTGNIQYF

D: .
V: TRBV24-1
size: .
J: TRBJ2-5
DNA: TGTGCCACCAGTGATCCCGCCGCAAGCGGCCAAGAGACCCAGTACTTC
CDR3: CATSDPAASGQETQYF

D: .
V: TRBV6-2/TRBV6-3
size: many
J: TRBJ2-3
DNA: TGTGCCAGCAGTTACCGGACAGTCTCCACAGATACGCAGTATTTT
CDR3: CASSYRTVSTDTQYF

D: .
V: TRBV28
size: many
J: TRBJ1-6
DNA: TGTGCCAGCAGGAGAGAGGGGAATTCACCCCTCCACTTT
CDR3: CASRREGNSPLHF

D: .
V: TRBV12-3/TRBV12-4
size: .
J: TRBJ1-4
DNA: TGTGCCAGCAGTTTCGGGAGGGCTAATGAAAAACTGTTTTTT
CDR3: CASSFGRANEKLFF

D: TRBD1
V: TRBV2
size: few
J: TRBJ2-5
DNA: TGTGCCAGCAGGACGGGACAGTACCAAGAGACCCAGTACTTC
CDR3: CASRTGQYQETQYF

D: .
V: TRBV7-2
size: many
J: TRBJ2-3
DNA: TGTGCCAGCAGCTTAACGCGGGATACGCAGTATTTT
CDR3: CASSLTRDTQYF

D: .
V: TRBV19
size: few
J: TRBJ2-2
DNA: TGTGCCAGTAGTATTTGGTCTAGGGAGCTGTTTTTT
CDR3: CASSIWSRELFF

D: .
V: TRBV18
size: few
J: TRBJ2-1
DNA: TGTGCCAGCTCACCATTCCAGGGTTACAATGAGCAGTTCTTC
CDR3: CASSPFQGYNEQFF

D: .
V: TRBV7-3
size: .
J: TRBJ1-1
DNA: TGTGCCAGCAGCTTAACGTCGGGGGGCACTGAAGCTTTCTTT
CDR3: CASSLTSGGTEAFF

D: TRBD1
V: TRBV6-5
size: .
J: TRBJ2-2
DNA: TGTGCCAGCAGAAGGGGACAGGGGACGACCGGGGAGCTGTTTTTT
CDR3: CASRRGQGTTGELFF

D: .
V: TRBV7-2
size: .
J: TRBJ2-1
DNA: TGTGCCAGCAGCTTTCAGTTACGCAATGAGCAGTTCTTC
CDR3: CASSFQLRNEQFF

D: TRBD1
V: TRBV7-9
size: few
J: TRBJ2-6
DNA: TGTGCCAGCAGCCCCCGGACAGGGAGTATCTCTGGGGCCAACGTCCTGACTTTC
CDR3: CASSPRTGSISGANVLTF

D: TRBD1
V: TRBV18
size: few
J: TRBJ1-5
DNA: TGTGCCAGCTCAACAGACAGGGCGGCGGGGTCCCAGCATTTT
CDR3: CASSTDRAAGSQHF

D: .
V: TRBV25-1
size: few
J: TRBJ2-1
DNA: TGTGCCAGCAGTTCTGTTCGCTCCTACAATGAGCAGTTCTTC
CDR3: CASSSVRSYNEQFF

D: .
V: TRBV12-3/TRBV12-4
size: .
J: TRBJ1-2
DNA: TGTGCCAGCAGTCCCCGGACTTCTTTCAACTATGGCTACACCTTC
CDR3: CASSPRTSFNYGYTF

D: TRBD2
V: TRBV9
size: .
J: TRBJ2-3
DNA: TGTGCCAGCAGCGAGGACCTGGGACTAGCGGACAGCACAGATACGCAGTATTTT
CDR3: CASSEDLGLADSTDTQYF

D: .
V: TRBV12-3/TRBV12-4
size: few
J: TRBJ1-6
DNA: TGTGCCAGCAGTCCCCGGGACAAATCACCCCTCCACTTT
CDR3: CASSPRDKSPLHF

D: .
V: TRBV5-4
size: few
J: TRBJ2-5
DNA: TGTGCCAGCAGTCGTGGCGGGTTCACACCGCAAGAGACCCAGTACTTC
CDR3: CASSRGGFTPQETQYF

D: TRBD1
V: TRBV5-1
size: .
J: TRBJ2-1
DNA: TGCGCCAGCAGCGAGCAGGGACAGGGCGTTCAGTTCTTC
CDR3: CASSEQGQGVQFF

D: TRBD2
V: TRBV13
size: .
J: TRBJ2-3
DNA: TGTGCCAGCAGCTTCACGAGCAGGCTAGCGGGGAGCACAGATACGCAGTATTTT
CDR3: CASSFTSRLAGSTDTQYF

D: .
V: TRBV10-3
size: .
J: TRBJ1-1
DNA: TGTGCCATCGGGGGCCCCCGTCGCACTGAAGCTTTCTTT
CDR3: CAIGGPRRTEAFF

D: .
V: TRBV25-1
size: few
J: TRBJ2-7
DNA: TGTGCCAGCAGTGAATGGGCAGGGAGCTACGAGCAGTACTTC
CDR3: CASSEWAGSYEQYF

D: .
V: TRBV4-1
size: many
J: TRBJ2-2
DNA: TGCGCCAGCAGCCAAGTCCGGGGGTCGTCCGGGGAGCTGTTTTTT
CDR3: CASSQVRGSSGELFF

D: .
V: TRBV7-9
size: few
J: TRBJ1-2
DNA: TGTGCCAGCAGCTCGGCGGCTTTAGCTAACTATGGCTACACCTTC
CDR3: CASSSAALANYGYTF

D: .
V: TRBV11-2
size: few
J: TRBJ1-5
DNA: TGTGCCAGCAGCTCGTTTAATCAGCCCCAGCATTTT
CDR3: CASSSFNQPQHF

D: .
V: TRBV20-1
size: few
J: TRBJ2-3
DNA: TGCAGTGCTAGAGATCCCCTTAGAGGGGTGGGAGATACGCAGTATTTT
CDR3: CSARDPLRGVGDTQYF

D: .
V: TRBV3-1
size: .
J: TRBJ1-1
DNA: TGTGCCAGCAGCCAAGGTGGGAGTTCGGCTGAAGCTTTCTTT
CDR3: CASSQGGSSAEAFF

D: .
V: TRBV7-8
size: .
J: TRBJ2-3
DNA: TGTGCCAGCAGCCACCGACGGGCCCCCAGGAGGGATACGCAGTATTTT
CDR3: CASSHRRAPRRDTQYF

D: .
V: TRBV4-3
size: few
J: TRBJ1-4
DNA: TGCGCCAGCAGCCCAAGGGCCGGTACTAATGAAAAACTGTTTTTT
CDR3: CASSPRAGTNEKLFF

D: .
V: TRBV6-5
size: few
J: TRBJ1-2
DNA: TGTGCCAGCATACCAACGGGGGGAGCATCCGGCTACACCTTC
CDR3: CASIPTGGASGYTF

D: .
V: TRBV6-5
size: .
J: TRBJ1-1
DNA: TGTGCCAGCAATCCACATTCCGACGGAAGGAACACTGAAGCTTTCTTT
CDR3: CASNPHSDGRNTEAFF

D: .
V: TRBV7-2
size: .
J: TRBJ2-5
DNA: TGTGCCAGCAGCTTAAAAGGGGACCCGTACCAAGAGACCCAGTACTTC
CDR3: CASSLKGDPYQETQYF

D: TRBD2
V: TRBV20-1
size: many
J: TRBJ2-3
DNA: TGCAGTGCTAGAGATGAGGGGACTACTAGCACAGATACGCAGTATTTT
CDR3: CSARDEGTTSTDTQYF

D: TRBD1
V: TRBV4-1
size: few
J: TRBJ2-5
DNA: TGCGCCAGCAGCCCTTACTACCGGGACAGGGGACAAGAGACCCAGTACTTC
CDR3: CASSPYYRDRGQETQYF

D: .
V: TRBV5-1
size: few
J: TRBJ1-1
DNA: TGCGCCAGCAGCTTGGATGGGGGATCGAACACTGAAGCTTTCTTT
CDR3: CASSLDGGSNTEAFF

D: .
V: TRBV12-3/TRBV12-4
size: few
J: TRBJ2-1
DNA: TGTGCCAGCAGTGGAACAGGGGGCTTGCCACTAGCGGGGTTCTACAATGAGCAGTTCTTC
CDR3: CASSGTGGLPLAGFYNEQFF

D: .
V: TRBV5-1
size: many
J: TRBJ2-3
DNA: TGCGCCAGCAGCTTTGAGGGAAGAAGGGTTGATACGCAGTATTTT
CDR3: CASSFEGRRVDTQYF

D: .
V: TRBV5-1
size: few
J: TRBJ2-1
DNA: TGCGCCAGCAGCTTGGCCGTCGGTTCGAACAATGAGCAGTTCTTC
CDR3: CASSLAVGSNNEQFF

D: .
V: TRBV15
size: few
J: TRBJ2-4
DNA: TGTGCCACCAGCGTAGACCCGAACGAAAACATTCAGTACTTC
CDR3: CATSVDPNENIQYF

D: TRBD2
V: TRBV20-1
size: few
J: TRBJ2-1
DNA: TGCAGTGCTAGTTCTAGCGGGGGACGTGACAATGAGCAGTTCTTC
CDR3: CSASSSGGRDNEQFF

D: .
V: TRBV28
size: few
J: TRBJ1-2
DNA: TGTGCCAGCAGTTTATTCAGCGGGGTCCTTGGGGGCTACACCTTC
CDR3: CASSLFSGVLGGYTF

D: .
V: TRBV6-5
size: few
J: TRBJ1-1
DNA: TGTGCCAGCAGTCCGCAGACGAACACTGAAGCTTTCTTT
CDR3: CASSPQTNTEAFF

D: TRBD2
V: TRBV7-2
size: few
J: TRBJ2-7
DNA: TGTGCCAGCAGCTTAGGTGCGGGGGTGCAATACGAGCAGTACTTC
CDR3: CASSLGAGVQYEQYF